This TCR beta chain emerged from a study of Ad26.COV2.S vaccination and SARS-CoV-2 variants (TCRdb year 2021). Regarding the research as a whole: Donors in the vaccine arm were drawn from COV1001, a phase I-IIa trial of Ad26.COV2.S in healthy adults that was multicentre, randomized, double-blind and placebo-controlled. Blinding of investigators to trial group allocation was maintained during experiments and outcome assessment. TCRbeta repertoire sequencing served as the tool for gauging how specific and how broad the SARS-CoV-2-reactive T cell receptors were following Ad26.COV2.S vaccination. The TCR-sequenced set comprised about 32 samples: about 19 Ad26.COV2.S vaccine recipients, 5 placebo recipients and 8 SARS-CoV-2 convalescent individuals. Ad26.COV2.S was given intramuscularly at 5x10^10 or 1x10^11 viral particles, as a single shot or as two shots 56 days apart. Trial participants were randomized into five groups of five: low-dose or high-dose Ad26.COV2.S given once or twice, or placebo on both occasions.

According to the study, the label for this sample's treatment or condition signals: 19 received Ad26.COV2.S at low or high dose, single or two shots; five or six received placebo; per-sample allocation not given. Repertoires of vaccine and placebo recipients were sequenced from samples taken on day 63 after the first injection. Cohort 1b enrolled 25 or so adults aged 18-55 years at a single site in Boston, USA, between 29 July and 7 August 2020. Ad26.COV2.S was a replication-incompetent adenovirus type 26 vector expressing a prefusion-stabilized SARS-CoV-2 spike protein from the original Wuhan strain. As to this clone: No cognate antigen has been identified for it. No base-level quality is on record; no much larger clone is a single base apart.

Results the study describes overall, beyond this receptor: Comparing responses between vaccine doses or regimens was not something the study was powered to do. Substantial breadth of spike-specific CD8+ and CD4+ T cell responses was reported after vaccination. According to the authors, total T cell responses may have been underestimated by the TCR breadth and depth analyses. Higher spike-specific TCR breadth was observed in Ad26.COV2.S recipients than in placebo recipients (P = 0.0014). Vaccine and placebo recipients had similar non-spike TCR breadth, a finding consistent with the vaccine containing only spike.

Inclusive of the bounding cysteine and valine, the CDR3 is 14 residues long. The kept DNA is CDR3 alone, 42 bases in frame from the first base. V and J lose 5 bases and 6 bases, and a span of 17 bases separates them. As encoded in the germline V gene (reference sequence), CDR1 is SEHNR while CDR2 is FQNEAQ. The immunoSEQ Assay was the method used to sequence TCRbeta CDR3 regions. After extraction, genomic DNA underwent amplification by bias-controlled multiplex PCR, followed by high-throughput sequencing. The authors' analysis ran thus. To quantify the absolute abundance of every unique TCRbeta CDR3 region, sequences were collapsed and filtered. T cell fraction was estimated by normalization of TCRbeta template counts to usable DNA, with usable DNA being measured through amplification of reference genes present in all nucleated cells. Repertoire TCRs were annotated as SARS-CoV-2-specific by exact matching of V gene, CDR3 amino acid sequence and J gene to a known reactive TCR set. The reference SARS-CoV-2 TCR set was derived from MIRA and filtered for enrichment in COVID-19-positive ImmuneCODE repertoires, a step that removed public or cross-reactive TCRs. Using the MIRA antigens, annotated TCRs were further analysed by specific ORF or by position within an ORF. Breadth was defined as annotated unique rearrangements over total unique productive rearrangements; depth was the summed frequency of those rearrangements. Two-sided Wilcoxon rank-sum tests were applied when comparing TCR breadth between groups. The table comes from immuneACCESS by way of TCRdb, which keeps in-frame sequences with V and J called. Part of the clones is missing from these tables; in studies checked, under half for an unresolved V gene and the rest for unknown reasons. The DNA was the basis for D and trimming; V, J and clone size are from that table. The sample table shows a few hundred thousand clones, and 90% are seen once. The ten largest clones capture approximately 5% of the sample.

This specimen was peripheral blood, taken in a trial of Ad26.COV2.S vaccine versus placebo. This receptor was identified in a person between 18 and 60 years old who received the Ad26.COV2.S COVID-19 vaccine or a placebo. Recombination joined TRBV7-9 with TRBJ2-7; there is no confident call for the D gene. Here is the DNA: TGTGCCAGCAGCCCGGACGGATTGACGGGCGAGCAGTACGTC. This is translated as CASSPDGLTGEQYV.